This TCR beta chain emerged from a study of blood T cell repertoires in COVID-19. Study context: Both acute and convalescent COVID-19 samples were obtained from the United States, Italy and Spain. T cells, B-cell-depleted T cells, or PBMCs provided the cDNA or gDNA that served as material.

In the study's own analysis: Amplification from reference gene primers served as the basis for estimated nucleated cell counts. Profiling relied on immunoSEQ multiplex PCR, and the TCRdb table lists in-frame clones only, not all of them. V and J calls plus clone size are reproduced from that table; the DNA served to infer D and trimming. Of fewer than 200,000 clones listed, roughly 81% are singletons. This CDR3 contains 17 residues. Germline lookup yields CDR1 LGHNA and CDR2 YNFKEQ. V shed 5 bases, J shed 2 bases, and the junction held 7 bases outside the gene matches. Sample: peripheral blood. This chain links TRBV4-2 with TRBJ2-1, with 12 bases fitting TRBD2. The source is a man between 35 and 55 years old who had recovered from COVID-19. In DNA form, the CDR3 reads TGTGCCAGCAGCTCGACTAGCGGGGGAGAGCCCTACAATGAGCAGTTCTTC. Residues: CASSSTSGGEPYNEQFF.